The T cell receptor (beta chain) described here comes from a study of cytomegalovirus exposure and HLA in healthy donors. Study-wide results and limits: Later analysis demonstrated an association between a missense DCLRE1C variant and TCR beta V- and J-gene trimming. Donor immune exposure was known only as CMV serostatus. A list of 150 or so TCR beta chains associated with cytomegalovirus was given. A later analysis reportedly found that, within productive TCRs, an Asian-associated ancestry cluster had fewer N-insertions than the mean observed across the roughly 730 donors.

PCR used 60 Vbeta primers and 13 Jbeta primers. The assay was immunoSEQ multiplex PCR, and TCRdb's table has in-frame clones only and misses some. The sample yields tens of thousands of clones, about 80% seen once. On this clone itself: Its target is unknown.

Trimming removed 2 bases from V and 4 bases from J, with 4 bases in between. This CDR3 is 12 amino acids long. Germline CDR1 and CDR2: SGHRS and YFSETQ. Sequencing was done on a sample of PBMCs. The TCR sequence derives from a male donor in good health and CMV-seronegative. J is TRBJ1-3 and V is TRBV5-1; D unresolved. In nucleotides, the CDR3 is TGCGCCAGCAGCTTCACAGGAAACACCATATATTTT. Residues: CASSFTGNTIYF.